This TCR beta chain was profiled in a study of shared clonotypes between healthy human individuals. Study results and limitations: Between four donors, naive CD4 clonotypes were shared at a level of around 5.2%. Naive subsets, compared against memory subsets, generally had larger estimated richness values.

This CDR3 is built from 15 residues. CDR1 and CDR2 (germline): MDHEN, SYDVKM. J lost 2 bases, V lost 9 bases, and 9 bases had no gene match. Naive CD8 cells lacked CD45RO, underwent positive selection for CCR7 and left out terminally differentiated effector memory CD45RA+ cells. The authors distributed each subset's genomic DNA evenly over several immunoSEQ plates. Original analysis: Junction-only sequences without quality scores were provided by ImmunoSEQ, so filtering was different. Clones were read by immunoSEQ multiplex PCR, and TCRdb kept only the in-frame ones, dropping some. The V and J calls and clone size come from that table; D and trimming were worked out from the DNA. The sample holds millions of clones, about 92% seen once. Notes on this clone: Its cognate antigen is unknown.

The sample was naive CD8+ T cells from PBMCs. The chain has TRBV28 and TRBJ2-1; 8 positions match TRBD2. The origin of this receptor is a man aged 18 to 35 in good health. Some clones in this sample may be carry-over from other donors' samples. CDR3 loop: CASIPGTRAYNEQFF. The DNA of the CDR3 is TGTGCCAGTATTCCCGGGACTAGAGCCTACAATGAGCAGTTCTTC.